This T cell receptor beta chain stems from a study of blood T cell repertoires in COVID-19. Study-level information: There were acute and convalescent COVID-19 samples, and they came from the United States, Italy and Spain. T cells, B-cell-depleted T cells, or PBMCs provided the cDNA or gDNA that served as material.

CDR1 and CDR2 from the germline V gene are SGHTA and FQGNSA. The germline V and J ends were trimmed by 1 base and 4 bases, with 14 bases remaining between them. This CDR3 is built from 16 residues. Authors' processing steps: Nucleated cell number was recorded as an estimate derived from reference gene primer amplification. Here immunoSEQ multiplex PCR was the method, and the copy in TCRdb shows in-frame clones only, minus some. D and trimming come from the DNA, and the V and J calls and clone size come from that table. The profile covers some 120,000 clones, with roughly four fifths appearing a single time and approximately 7.9% taken by the ten largest.

The chain couples TRBV7-2 to TRBJ2-4; possible D gene TRBD1, 5 bases. This clonotype was sampled from a man between 65 and 80 years old with acute or convalescent COVID-19. Sequencing was carried out using peripheral blood. The CDR3 here is CASSLVGAPPKNIQYF. In DNA, the CDR3 is TGTGCCAGCAGCTTAGTAGGGGCCCCACCAAAAAACATTCAGTACTTC.